This entry concerns a single T cell receptor (beta chain). Which antigen it targets is not known. No base quality information exists; no much larger clone differs at one position. This record comes from a study of technical replicates of blood from several donors (dated by TCRdb to about 2017). Receptor libraries were prepared by the immunoSEQ multiplex PCR assay. TCRdb took over this immuneACCESS table, retaining in-frame rearrangements with V and J assigned. Such tables are incomplete; in checked studies, under half of the missing clones stem from an unresolved V gene, and the remainder is unexplained. The sample data list about 70,000 clones, and 95% to 98% of these were observed just once. Jointly, the top ten make up less than 0.25% of the sample. Cut back by 6 bases and 0 bases, the V and J ends lie 8 bases apart. The germline V gene provides CDR1 MRHNA and CDR2 SNTAGT. Measured from the cysteine to the phenylalanine, the CDR3 is 13 residues long. The only DNA kept is the CDR3, 39 bases in frame from the first base.

The sequenced sample was T cells isolated from PBMCs. The source is a human donor in good health. The rearranged chain carries TRBV6-4 and TRBJ1-1; the D gene cannot be resolved reliably. CDR3 region: CASRETLNTEAFF. DNA sequence: TGTGCCAGCAGGGAGACTCTGAACACTGAAGCTTTCTTT.